This TCR beta chain was identified during a study of cytomegalovirus exposure and HLA in healthy donors. Across the study: Falling in the Caucasian-associated ancestry cluster were approximately 86% of some 400 genotyped donors. Study results and caveats: In vitro work confirmed that a few CMV-associated chains recognize CMV antigens. Later analysis reportedly placed an Asian-associated ancestry cluster below the roughly 670-donor mean in N-insertions.

Sampled while nominally healthy, donors likely had unrecorded immune exposures. About this clone: Its target is unknown.

Trimming took 1 base from V and 1 from J, leaving 10 bases between them. The CDR3 runs 16 residues. From germline, CDR1 is LGHNA and CDR2 YSLEER. The PCR used 60 Vbeta and 13 Jbeta primers. Some clones are missing from TCRdb's copy, which holds only in-frame ones; the method was immunoSEQ multiplex PCR. The sample consists of about 170,000 clones, around three quarters of them appearing once. This receptor was obtained from a woman aged 45-65 years in good health and CMV-seronegative. Sequenced input: PBMCs. The gene calls are TRBV4-3 and TRBJ2-2; unclear D gene. The CDR3 here is CASSQGVGRNTGELFF. Written as DNA, the CDR3 is TGCGCCAGCAGCCAAGGCGTGGGCAGGAACACCGGGGAGCTGTTTTTT.